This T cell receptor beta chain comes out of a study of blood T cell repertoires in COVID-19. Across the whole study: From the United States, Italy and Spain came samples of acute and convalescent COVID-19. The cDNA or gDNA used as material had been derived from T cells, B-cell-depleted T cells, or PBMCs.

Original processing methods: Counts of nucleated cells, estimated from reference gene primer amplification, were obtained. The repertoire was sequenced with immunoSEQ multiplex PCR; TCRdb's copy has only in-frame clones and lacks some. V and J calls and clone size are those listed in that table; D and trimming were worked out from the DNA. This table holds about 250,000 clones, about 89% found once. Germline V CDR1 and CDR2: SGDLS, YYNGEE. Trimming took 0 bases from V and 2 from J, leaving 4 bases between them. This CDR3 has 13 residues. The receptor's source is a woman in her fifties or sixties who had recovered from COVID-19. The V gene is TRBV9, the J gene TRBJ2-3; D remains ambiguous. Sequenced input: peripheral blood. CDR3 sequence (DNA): TGTGCCAGCAGCGTAGACAACACAGATACGCAGTATTTT. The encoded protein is CASSVDNTDTQYF. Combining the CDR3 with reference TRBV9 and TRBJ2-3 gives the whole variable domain DSGVTQTPKHLITATGQRVTLRCSPRSGDLSVYWYQQSLDQGLQFLIQYYNGEERAKGNILERFSAQQFPDLHSELNLSSLELGDSALYFCASSVDNTDTQYFGPGTRLTVL.